These 14 T cell receptor beta chains share one sample of origin, sequenced in a study of type 1 regulatory T cells. The antigens these receptors bind are not known. TCRdb reprocessed the reads with MiXCR, giving one entry per CDR3 protein. The sample lists tens of thousands of distinct CDR3 sequences, approximately 50% seen once, with approximately 2.3% in the top ten. Input material: cultured non-Tr1 T cells, either the whole culture or a sorted T cell fraction (not recorded which). These receptors all come from a human donor in good health.

The chain has TRBV7-2 and TRBJ2-1, with D possibly called TRBD1 or TRBD2 (6 bases each). The CDR3 covers 15 residues. Trimming removed 2 bases at V and 4 bases at J, with 12 bases between. Germline loops: CDR1 SGHTA, CDR2 FQGNSA. Written as DNA, the CDR3 is TGTGCCAGCAGCTTACGGGGGCCTGGGTACAATGAGCAGTTCTTC. Protein sequence: CASSLRGPGYNEQFF.

This clonotype was counted only a few times. J is TRBJ2-7 and V is TRBV5-5; D gene ambiguous. Germline V CDR1 and CDR2: SGHKS, YYEKEE (reference sequence). This CDR3 comprises 14 residues. Trimming took 7 bases from V and 6 from J, leaving 20 bases between them. CDR3 sequence: CASGRKQIPGEQYF. For the CDR3, the DNA is TGTGCCAGCGGAAGGAAACAGATCCCTGGCGAGCAGTACTTC.

In this sample, this clonotype turned up a few times. The CDR3 loop reads CSARILRAWTNYGYTF. DNA of the CDR3: TGCAGTGCTAGAATATTAAGGGCTTGGACTAACTATGGCTACACCTTC. The chain recombines TRBV20-1 with TRBJ1-2; D is undetermined. Trimming removed 2 bases from V and 0 bases from J, with 16 bases in between. There are 16 residues in the CDR3. CDR1 is DFQATT, CDR2 SNEGSKA, per germline (reference sequence).

This chain connects TRBV19 to TRBJ1-1, with D possibly TRBD1 on 5 matching bases. The CDR3 is 14 amino acids. The V and J ends lost 4 bases and 3 bases respectively, with 12 bases between them. Germline CDR1 reads LNHDA; CDR2 reads SQIVND (reference sequence). This CDR3 is CASSTRGRDTEAFF. CDR3 DNA: TGTGCCAGTAGTACTCGCGGCAGGGACACTGAAGCTTTCTTT.

This clonotype was picked up a small number of times. The chain employs TRBV15 and TRBJ1-2; D not resolved. Germline assignment: CDR1 LNHNV and CDR2 YYDKDF (reference sequence). The germline V and J ends were trimmed by 0 bases and 8 bases, with 13 bases remaining between them. The CDR3 is 14 amino acids. The CDR3 DNA reads TGTGCCACCAGCAGAGATGTGGTGCCGGAGGGCTACACCTTC. It yields the protein CATSRDVVPEGYTF. Full variable domain (outside the CDR3, taken from reference TRBV15 and TRBJ1-2): DAMVIQNPRYQVTQFGKPVTLSCSQTLNHNVMYWYQQKSSQAPKLLFHYYDKDFNNEADTPDNFQSRRPNTSFCFLDIRSPGLGDTAMYLCATSRDVVPEGYTFGSGTRLTVV.

This clonotype was observed at least ten times. V and J are TRBV4-2 and TRBJ1-1, with 10 bases identical to TRBD1. Germline CDR1 and CDR2: LGHNA and YNFKEQ. The V segment lost 1 base and the J segment 11 bases; nucleotides outside the gene matches: 7. CDR3 length: 14 residues. The CDR3 protein is CASSQGDRGLNAFF. Written as DNA, the CDR3 is TGTGCCAGCAGCCAAGGGGACAGGGGCCTTAACGCTTTCTTT.

This clonotype was counted only a few times. The chain employs TRBV19 and TRBJ2-7, with TRBD1 matching over 10 bases. Germline CDR1 is LNHDA and CDR2 is SQIVND (reference sequence). V shed 5 bases, J shed 1 base, and the junction held 11 bases outside the gene matches. The CDR3 consists of 17 residues. CDR3 DNA sequence: TGTGCCAGTAGTCGCCAAACCGGGACAGGGGATTCCTACGAGCAGTACTTC. Protein: CASSRQTGTGDSYEQYF.

This CDR3 is CASERSGDNTEAFF. CDR3 nucleotides: TGCGCCAGCGAAAGATCGGGGGACAACACTGAAGCTTTCTTT. This rearrangement joins TRBV5-1 to TRBJ1-1; D might be TRBD1 (5 bases). The CDR3 spans 14 residues. With 7 bases removed from V and 2 bases from J, the gap between germline ends came to 15 bases. Germline-derived CDR1 and CDR2 are SGHRS and YFSETQ.

The CDR3 loop reads CASSQNGRNTEAFF. CDR3 in DNA: TGTGCCAGCAGCCAGAACGGGCGGAACACTGAAGCTTTCTTT. The chain carries TRBV3-1 and TRBJ1-1; D is uncertain. Trimming removed 3 bases at V and 1 base at J, with 9 bases between. This CDR3 is built from 14 residues. Germline loops: CDR1 LGHDT, CDR2 YNNKEL (reference sequence). Filled out from reference TRBV3-1 and TRBJ1-1, the complete variable domain reads DTAVSQTPKYLVTQMGNDKSIKCEQNLGHDTMYWYKQDSKKFLKIMFSYNNKELIINETVPNRFSPKSPDKAHLNLHINSLELGDSAVYFCASSQNGRNTEAFFGQGTRLTVV.

This clonotype appeared a few times. The chain combines TRBV15 with TRBJ2-5; D gene unclear. V was cut by 0 bases and J by 2 bases, with 7 bases left in between. CDR3 length equals 14 residues. Germline CDR1 is LNHNV and CDR2 is YYDKDF (reference sequence). CDR3 nucleotide sequence: TGTGCCACCAGCAGAGAGCGGCTTCAAGAGACCCAGTACTTC. It specifies CATSRERLQETQYF.

V is TRBV28 and J is TRBJ2-5; D unresolved. Trimming shortened V by 6 bases and J by 4 bases, and 15 bases separated the two germline ends. The CDR3 contains 14 residues. From germline, CDR1 is MDHEN and CDR2 SYDVKM. In nucleotides, the CDR3 is TGTGCCAGCAGGTCCCCGGCGGTGGGAGAGACCCAGTACTTC. It is translated as CASRSPAVGETQYF.

By sample fraction, this clonotype is medium-sized. The chain couples TRBV20-1 to TRBJ1-1; weak D call: TRBD1 (6 bases). The germline V gene has CDR1 DFQATT and CDR2 SNEGSKA (reference sequence). The CDR3 covers 14 residues. With 0 bases removed from V and 6 bases from J, the gap between germline ends came to 14 bases. Here the CDR3 reads CSARDWGTGSEAFF. CDR3 DNA sequence: TGCAGTGCTAGAGATTGGGGAACAGGGTCTGAAGCTTTCTTT.

CDR3 loop: CASSYGQVMNTEAFF. The CDR3 DNA follows: TGCGCCAGCAGCTATGGACAGGTCATGAACACTGAAGCTTTCTTT. The chain links TRBV5-1 to TRBJ1-1; 7 bases agree with TRBD1. Germline CDR1 is SGHRS and CDR2 is YFSETQ. CDR3 length: 15 residues. V was clipped by 3 bases and J by 0 bases; unmatched bases: 5.

The chain uses TRBV5-1 and TRBJ1-4, with TRBD1 identical over 9 bases. Germline V gene data show CDR1 as SGHRS and CDR2 as YFSETQ. The trim removed 4 bases at V and 8 bases at J, leaving 6 bases unmatched. The CDR3 spans 14 residues. CDR3 coding DNA: TGCGCCAGCAGCCTCGACAGGGGGAGAGAAAAACTGTTTTTT. It codes for CASSLDRGREKLFF. Full variable domain (rest looked up from reference TRBV5-1 and TRBJ1-4): KAGVTQTPRYLIKTRGQQVTLSCSPISGHRSVSWYQQTPGQGLQFLFEYFSETQRNKGNFPGRFSGRQFSNSRSEMNVSTLELGDSALYLCASSLDRGREKLFFGSGTQLSVL.